This T cell receptor (beta chain) was sequenced in a study of shared clonotypes between healthy human individuals. Several immunoSEQ 96-well plates shared each subset's DNA, each plate a replicate. Produced via immunoSEQ multiplex PCR; TCRdb's table is partial and in-frame only. The data contain more than 2 million clones, just under 95% of them singletons. V gave up 4 bases and J gave up 2 bases; unmatched junction bases: 2. CDR1 WSHSY and CDR2 SAAADI come from the germline V gene. CDR3 length equals 14 residues. Only CD45RO-negative cells positively selected for CCR7 counted as naive CD8 cells, so terminally differentiated effector memory CD45RA+ cells were excluded.

The sample consisted of naive CD8+ T cells from PBMCs. The clonotype was recovered from a man between 18 and 35 years old in good health. Some clones in this sample may be carry-over from other donors' samples. This sequence joins TRBV10-2 and TRBJ2-3, with 8 bases identical to TRBD2. The CDR3 bases are TGCGCCAGCAGTGCTAGCGGGCCCACAGATACGCAGTATTTT. Its translation is CASSASGPTDTQYF.